One sample yielded the 27 T cell receptor beta chains listed below, sequenced in a study of blood T cell repertoires in COVID-19. Assay: immunoSEQ multiplex PCR; the TCRdb copy retains only in-frame clones and omits some. The sample includes approximately 190,000 clones, 80% to 85% of them seen just once. The sequenced sample was PBMCs or T cells enriched from blood (not recorded which). Receptors originate from a woman between 25 and 40 years old who had been exposed to COVID-19.

The chain couples TRBV5-5 to TRBJ1-1; perhaps TRBD1 as D (5 bases). This CDR3 contains 18 residues. Trimming removed 6 bases from V and 1 base from J, with 25 bases in between. Germline values: CDR1 SGHKS, CDR2 YYEKEE (reference sequence). CDR3 DNA: TGTGCCAGCACCCGGAGCTTACAGTCTGCGGGGCGGAACACTGAAGCTTTCTTT. Protein sequence: CASTRSLQSAGRNTEAFF.

The V call is TRBV19, the J call TRBJ2-1; possibly TRBD2 for D (6 bases). CDR1 is LNHDA, CDR2 SQIVND, per germline (reference sequence). With 5 bases removed from V and 3 bases from J, the gap between germline ends came to 17 bases. This CDR3 has 16 residues. The CDR3 DNA reads TGTGCCAGTAGTTCTCCCTTCGGGGGAATCTACAATGAGCAGTTCTTC. Its translation: CASSSPFGGIYNEQFF.

This chain joins TRBV7-9 and TRBJ2-1, with 7 bases identical to TRBD2. The germline V gene encodes CDR1 SEHNR and CDR2 FQNEAQ (reference sequence). The CDR3 consists of 17 residues. Losses at the gene ends were 5 bases for V and 0 bases for J; bases not matched to a gene: 10. This chain's CDR3 is CASSPRIGRGSYNEQFF. The CDR3 DNA sequence: TGTGCCAGCAGCCCTCGAATAGGGAGGGGCTCCTACAATGAGCAGTTCTTC.

This clone has just one count. The gene calls are TRBV7-2 and TRBJ1-1; D is uncertain. V was pared by 3 bases and J by 5 bases, with 7 bases between. The CDR3 is 12 residues long. Germline V gives CDR1 SGHTA, CDR2 FQGNSA. CDR3 DNA sequence: TGTGCCAGCAGCTTCTACGGTACTGAAGCTTTCTTT. Its protein product is CASSFYGTEAFF.

The chain links TRBV9 to TRBJ2-1; weak D call: TRBD2 (6 bases). V was trimmed by 1 base and J by 13 bases, leaving 15 bases between them. CDR3 length equals 13 residues. Per the germline V gene, CDR1 is SGDLS and CDR2 is YYNGEE. In nucleotides, the CDR3 is TGTGCCAGCAGCGTATCCCCCCCGGGAGCACAGTTCTTC. It encodes CASSVSPPGAQFF.

V and J are TRBV25-1 and TRBJ1-1; D possibly corresponds to TRBD1 (6 bases). V was cut by 10 bases and J by 3 bases, with 24 bases left in between. CDR3 length: 16 amino acids. The germline V gene has CDR1 MGHDK and CDR2 SYGVNS. CDR3 loop: CATLGAGPMGDTEAFF. CDR3 nucleotides: TGTGCCACGCTGGGGGCAGGGCCTATGGGGGACACTGAAGCTTTCTTT.

There are a few counts of this clone. J is TRBJ1-1 and V is TRBV11-2; 10 bases match TRBD1. CDR3 length: 18 residues. Germline trimming cut 4 bases from V and 4 bases from J; bases unmatched to any gene: 15. Germline V lookup: CDR1 SGHAT, CDR2 FQNNGV. Written as DNA, the CDR3 is TGTGCCAGCAGCTCCTTTACGGACAGGGGGTTTCGCGTCACTGAAGCTTTCTTT. Protein sequence: CASSSFTDRGFRVTEAFF.

The rearrangement links TRBV7-2 to TRBJ1-2; the match to TRBD1 covers 8 bases. Germline V gene lookup returns CDR1 SGHTA and CDR2 FQGNSA. This CDR3 is 15 amino acids long. V lost 5 bases to trimming and J lost 4 bases; unmatched junction nucleotides: 9. CDR3 loop: CASSAQQGGGYGYTF. The DNA for the CDR3 is TGTGCCAGCAGCGCGCAACAGGGGGGAGGCTATGGCTACACCTTC.

The CDR3 coding sequence is TGCGCCAGCAGCCCCGGGGACAGGAGAAACAATGGCTACACCTTC. Translation: CASSPGDRRNNGYTF. The V and J genes are TRBV5-1 and TRBJ1-2; TRBD1 aligns across 8 bases. The CDR3 runs 15 residues. The ends lost 4 bases at V and 6 bases at J; junction bases unmatched: 11. Germline V CDR1 and CDR2: SGHRS, YFSETQ. Full variable domain (missing parts from reference TRBV5-1 and TRBJ1-2): KAGVTQTPRYLIKTRGQQVTLSCSPISGHRSVSWYQQTPGQGLQFLFEYFSETQRNKGNFPGRFSGRQFSNSRSEMNVSTLELGDSALYLCASSPGDRRNNGYTFGSGTRLTVV.

The genes are TRBV5-1 and TRBJ1-5; perhaps TRBD1 as D (6 bases). The V end was cut by 4 bases, the J end by 5 bases, with 16 bases between. The CDR3 sequence is 15 residues long. Per germline, CDR1 SGHRS and CDR2 YFSETQ. The CDR3 spells CASSLNTGIDQPQHF. The CDR3 coding sequence is TGCGCCAGCAGCCTTAATACAGGGATCGATCAGCCCCAGCATTTT.

The chain is built from TRBV5-5 and TRBJ2-5; 8 positions match TRBD1. The germline V gene has CDR1 SGHKS and CDR2 YYEKEE (reference sequence). CDR3 length: 16 residues. V lost 2 bases to trimming and J lost 4 bases; unmatched junction nucleotides: 10. The CDR3 sequence: CASSFVRGRGGETQYF. Here the CDR3 DNA reads TGTGCCAGCAGCTTCGTCAGGGGGCGCGGCGGAGAGACCCAGTACTTC.

On this clone: The identical CDR3 is also encoded by other nucleotide sequences in the sample. The chain employs TRBV11-2 and TRBJ2-5; D remains ambiguous. Germline V gives CDR1 SGHAT, CDR2 FQNNGV. V was trimmed by 3 bases and J by 5 bases, leaving 4 bases between them. The CDR3 covers 11 residues. The CDR3 loop is CASSFRETQYF. In DNA, the CDR3 is TGTGCCAGCAGCTTCCGGGAGACCCAGTACTTC.

CDR3: CATKGASVTDTQYF. The CDR3 nucleotides read TGTGCCACCAAAGGGGCATCAGTAACAGATACGCAGTATTTT. The V and J genes are TRBV7-9 and TRBJ2-3; possibly TRBD1 for D (5 bases). V lost 10 bases and J lost 3, with 17 bases in between. The germline gives CDR1 SEHNR, CDR2 FQNEAQ (reference sequence). The CDR3 has 14 residues.

V and J are TRBV3-1 (or the pseudogene TRBV3-2) and TRBJ1-2, with TRBD1 matching 7 bases. Germline V lookup: CDR1 LGHDT, CDR2 YNNKEL (reference sequence). After removal of 1 base from V and 2 bases from J, the junction contained 4 bases not matched to a gene. The CDR3 is made up of 15 amino acids. CDR3 DNA sequence: TGTGCCAGCAGCCAAGGGACAGGCCAGAACTATGGCTACACCTTC. This translates into CASSQGTGQNYGYTF.

The V gene is TRBV10-3, the J gene TRBJ1-5; tentatively, D is TRBD1 (5 bases). V dropped 2 bases and J dropped 6 bases, with 17 bases sitting between them. The CDR3 consists of 16 residues. From germline, CDR1 is ENHRY and CDR2 SYGVKD. The CDR3 spells CAISEGAPAVGQPQHF. CDR3 nucleotide sequence: TGTGCCATCAGTGAGGGGGCCCCGGCAGTAGGTCAGCCCCAGCATTTT.

The chain employs TRBV3-1 (or the pseudogene TRBV3-2) and TRBJ2-7; D not certain. Germline CDR1 reads LGHDT; CDR2 reads YNNKEL (reference sequence). The CDR3 consists of 15 residues. Deletions cut 4 bases from V and 3 bases from J, with 16 bases between. CDR3 protein: CASSRLTVNLYEQYF. The CDR3 coding sequence is TGTGCCAGCAGCCGTCTAACAGTTAATCTCTACGAGCAGTACTTC.

The J gene is TRBJ1-5, the V gene TRBV15; 7 nucleotides line up with TRBD1. The V and J ends lost 0 bases and 4 bases, in that order; junction bases with no gene match: 3. This CDR3 comprises 15 residues. Germline CDR1 and CDR2: LNHNV and YYDKDF (reference sequence). CDR3 nucleotides: TGTGCCACCAGCAGAGAGCACAGGGGAAATCAGCCCCAGCATTTT. It is translated as CATSREHRGNQPQHF.

The gene calls are TRBV7-2 and TRBJ2-1; a weak D match, TRBD2 (7 bases). This CDR3 has 16 amino acids. Germline V gene sequence: CDR1 SGHTA, CDR2 FQGNSA. Trimming removed 1 base from V and 6 bases from J, with 16 bases in between. This CDR3 reads CASSLVGRGGRNEQFF. The DNA of the CDR3 is TGTGCCAGCAGCTTAGTGGGGAGGGGGGGCCGCAATGAGCAGTTCTTC.

The genes are TRBV6-2 or TRBV6-3 and TRBJ2-7, with D tentatively TRBD1 (5 bases). Germline CDR1 is MNHEY and CDR2 is SVGEGT. The CDR3 is 14 amino acids. Deletions cut 5 bases from V and 1 base from J, with 12 bases between. The CDR3 DNA sequence: TGTGCCAGCAGTCATCAGGGTAGGTCCTACGAGCAGTACTTC. Translation gives CASSHQGRSYEQYF.

The rearrangement links TRBV19 to TRBJ1-2; D is ambiguous. The CDR3 runs to 14 residues. Looked up from germline, CDR1 is LNHDA and CDR2 is SQIVND (reference sequence). V lost 5 bases to trimming and J lost 4 bases, with 14 bases between them. The CDR3 loop is CASSPAGFVYGYTF. The DNA of the CDR3 is TGTGCCAGTAGTCCGGCGGGGTTTGTCTATGGCTACACCTTC. Drawing the rest from reference TRBV19 and TRBJ1-2, the complete variable domain is DGGITQSPKYLFRKEGQNVTLSCEQNLNHDAMYWYRQDPGQGLRLIYYSQIVNDFQKGDIAEGYSVSREKKESFPLTVTSAQKNPTAFYLCASSPAGFVYGYTFGSGTRLTVV.

The chain links TRBV5-1 to TRBJ1-3; D ambiguous. The CDR3 has 15 residues. Deletions cut 0 bases from V and 8 bases from J, with 15 bases between. Germline V gene lookup returns CDR1 SGHRS and CDR2 YFSETQ. The DNA for the CDR3 is TGCGCCAGCAGCTTGGGGCCCGGAGTCGAGGACACCATATATTTT. Translation gives CASSLGPGVEDTIYF.

The chain combines TRBV7-2 with TRBJ2-6; D gene unclear. This CDR3 region has 18 residues. Germline lookup yields CDR1 SGHTA and CDR2 FQGNSA. Trimming shortened V by 3 bases and J by 0 bases, and 15 bases separated the two germline ends. Here the CDR3 reads CASSFEVLRLSGANVLTF. DNA for the CDR3: TGTGCCAGCAGCTTCGAGGTCCTACGCCTCTCTGGGGCCAACGTCCTGACTTTC.

The V call is TRBV5-1, the J call TRBJ2-2; D perhaps matches TRBD1 (5 bases). V was trimmed by 5 bases and J by 2 bases, leaving 16 bases between them. The CDR3 is made up of 16 amino acids. The germline gives CDR1 SGHRS, CDR2 YFSETQ. The CDR3 nucleotides are TGCGCCAGCAGGCAAAGCACAGGCGCTAACACCGGGGAGCTGTTTTTT. Translated: CASRQSTGANTGELFF.

The DNA of the CDR3 is TGTGCCAGTAGTACCGGGACAGGGCGTAACTATGGCTACACCTTC. It specifies CASSTGTGRNYGYTF. This chain links TRBV19 with TRBJ1-2; the match to TRBD1 covers 9 bases. The V segment lost 4 bases and the J segment 1 base; nucleotides outside the gene matches: 4. This CDR3 contains 15 residues. The germline gives CDR1 LNHDA, CDR2 SQIVND (reference sequence).

The rearrangement links TRBV2 to TRBJ2-5, with a tentative D call TRBD2 (5 bases). The CDR3 runs to 14 residues. Trimming removed 6 bases at V and 5 bases at J, with 16 bases between. Germline CDR1 is SNHLY and CDR2 is FYNNEI. The CDR3 region has the DNA TGTGCCAGCAGGAGAGGAATTAGCGTCGAGACCCAGTACTTC. Protein: CASRRGISVETQYF.

The chain has TRBV24-1 and TRBJ2-5; D ambiguous. CDR1 KGHDR and CDR2 SFDVKD come from the germline V gene. V gave up 0 bases and J gave up 7 bases, with 5 bases separating them. The CDR3 is made up of 12 amino acids. The CDR3 region has the DNA TGTGCCACCAGTGATTTGGGGCCGACCCAGTACTTC. As protein: CATSDLGPTQYF.

The chain combines TRBV4-1 with TRBJ1-6; no clear D. V was clipped by 4 bases and J by 0 bases, with 13 bases between them. Germline CDR1 reads MGHRA; CDR2 reads YSYEKL. The CDR3 sequence is 17 residues long. CDR3 nucleotides: TGCGCCAGCAGCCCCTCACCGTGGAGCTCCTATAATTCACCCCTCCACTTT. It is translated as CASSPSPWSSYNSPLHF.